Listed here are 14 T cell receptor beta chains from one sample, sequenced in a study of T cell repertoires in cytomegalovirus infection. TCRdb analysed the reads with MiXCR anew, one entry per CDR3 protein. The table records 290,000 or so distinct CDR3 sequences, 8% to 10% of them present only once. Input material: PBMCs. These receptors came from a human donor in good health (CMV status not recorded). Some clones in this sample may be carry-over from other donors' samples.

This clonotype was seen more than once but under ten times. The chain employs TRBV29-1 and TRBJ2-1; D is undetermined. The CDR3 is 14 residues long. The germline V gene has CDR1 SQVTM and CDR2 ANQGSEA. CDR3 in amino acids: CKRSDTRHYNEQFF. DNA of the CDR3: TGCAAGCGTTCCGACACCCGGCATTACAATGAGCAGTTCTTC.

This clonotype has ten or more counts. The chain links TRBV28 to TRBJ2-5; 8 bases align to TRBD2. The germline CDR1 and CDR2 sequences are MDHEN and SYDVKM. The CDR3 runs 18 residues. V lost 3 bases and J lost 2; bases outside the gene matches: 14. In DNA, the CDR3 is TGTGCCAGCAGTTTTTTGCTAGCGGGCCGAAAGGAACAAGAGACCCAGTACTTC. It codes for CASSFLLAGRKEQETQYF.

The genes are TRBV12-3 or TRBV12-4 and TRBJ1-5; D unclear. Trimming cost V 5 bases and J 0 bases, with 14 bases left between them. The CDR3 runs to 16 residues. Here the CDR3 reads CASSQDHTYSNQPQHF. The DNA of the CDR3 is TGTGCCAGCAGTCAAGACCATACCTATAGCAATCAGCCCCAGCATTTT.

This clonotype showed up many times. The J gene is TRBJ2-3, the V gene TRBV20-1, with D hard to call. This CDR3 is built from 13 residues. The V end was cut by 6 bases, the J end by 1 base, with 11 bases between. The V gene's germline CDR1 is DFQATT and CDR2 SNEGSKA (reference sequence). The CDR3 nucleotides are TGCAGTGCGGGTCCGCTGGGCACAGATACGCAGTATTTT. This encodes CSAGPLGTDTQYF.

This clonotype was observed a handful of times. The chain recombines TRBV29-1 with TRBJ1-2; 7 bases agree with TRBD1. V shed 8 bases and J 4 bases; nucleotides not matched to a gene: 7. CDR1 and CDR2 (germline): SQVTM, ANQGSEA. There are 12 residues in the CDR3. The CDR3 is CSFWTGVYGYTF. The CDR3 DNA reads TGCAGCTTCTGGACAGGAGTCTATGGCTACACCTTC.

The CDR3 sequence: CASSGRDRGYEKLFF. CDR3 DNA sequence: TGTGCCAGCAGTGGACGGGACAGGGGATATGAAAAACTGTTTTTT. This chain uses TRBV2 with TRBJ1-4, with 10 bases that match TRBD1. Germline V CDR1 and CDR2: SNHLY, FYNNEI. CDR3 length equals 15 residues. V lost 4 bases and J lost 6; bases outside the gene matches: 5.

This clonotype was seen repeatedly, ten times or more. The chain carries TRBV27 and TRBJ2-5; weak D call: TRBD2 (5 bases). Germline CDR1 MNHEY, CDR2 SMNVEV (reference sequence). V lost 5 bases and J lost 5, with 18 bases in between. CDR3 length: 15 amino acids. CDR3 nucleotides: TGTGCCAGCAGTCCGCACTTAGGAGCGGTCGAGACCCAGTACTTC. Protein sequence: CASSPHLGAVETQYF.

This clonotype was found many times. The gene calls are TRBV6-2 or TRBV6-3 and TRBJ1-2; no firm D call. The V gene's germline CDR1 is MNHEY and CDR2 SVGEGT. The V gene lost 7 bases and the J gene lost 5 bases, with 17 bases spanning the gap. The CDR3 consists of 14 residues. Here the CDR3 DNA reads TGTGCCAGCACCAGCGGCCGAGGCCGTTATGGCTACACCTTC. As protein: CASTSGRGRYGYTF.

This clonotype was seen at least ten times. The V and J genes are TRBV6-2 or TRBV6-3 and TRBJ2-2; 9 positions agree with TRBD1. Germline CDR1 and CDR2: MNHEY and SVGEGT. This CDR3 comprises 15 residues. The ends lost 5 bases at V and 4 bases at J; junction bases unmatched: 5. The CDR3 DNA sequence: TGTGCCAGCAGTGCCTACAGGGGGCCCACCGGGGAGCTGTTTTTT. Amino acid sequence: CASSAYRGPTGELFF.

Ten or more counts support this clonotype. One junction end disagrees with the germline gene, perhaps due to a read error. The chain recombines TRBV7-3 with TRBJ1-1; 8 nucleotides line up with TRBD1. Germline V CDR1 and CDR2: SGHTA, FQGTGA. The length of the CDR3 is 18 residues. In nucleotides, the CDR3 is TGTGCCAGCAGCCCACCCCCCGGGACAGGAACCTTGAACCCTGAAGCTTTCTTT. This translates into CASSPPPGTGTLNPEAFF.

The CDR3 loop is CASSNQGSYEQYF. The CDR3, as DNA: TGTGCCAGTAGTAACCAGGGGTCCTACGAGCAGTACTTC. This sequence joins TRBV19 and TRBJ2-7; D is perhaps TRBD1 (6 bases). Per the germline V gene, CDR1 is LNHDA and CDR2 is SQIVND (reference sequence). Between the trimmed V and J ends, which lost 4 bases and 1 base, there was a span of 8 bases. CDR3 length: 13 amino acids.

This clonotype was detected ten times or more. V gene TRBV20-1 combines with J gene TRBJ1-5; D is unclear. This CDR3 is built from 14 residues. The germline V gene encodes CDR1 DFQATT and CDR2 SNEGSKA (reference sequence). Trimming took off 2 bases at V and 1 base at J, with 9 bases between the two ends. The DNA for the CDR3 is TGCAGTGCTAGAAATCAGGCGAGCAATCAGCCCCAGCATTTT. Translation: CSARNQASNQPQHF.

This clonotype was picked up many times. The chain is built from TRBV18 and TRBJ2-4; TRBD1 is a possible D gene (5 bases). V lost 0 bases and J 1 base, leaving 10 bases between the germline ends. The CDR3 has 16 residues. Germline-derived CDR1 and CDR2 are KGHSH and LQKENI. In DNA form, the CDR3 reads TGTGCCAGCTCACCACCGGAAGGGGTTGCCAAAAACATTCAGTACTTC. It codes for CASSPPEGVAKNIQYF.

Many counts were recorded for this clonotype. The V gene is TRBV10-3, the J gene TRBJ2-2, with a tentative D call TRBD2 (6 bases). V lost 5 bases and J lost 0, with 10 bases in between. CDR3 size: 15 residues. The germline V gene has CDR1 ENHRY and CDR2 SYGVKD. The CDR3 nucleotides are TGTGCCATCAGTAGGACTACCCCGAACACCGGGGAGCTGTTTTTT. Encoded protein: CAISRTTPNTGELFF.